This TCR beta chain stems from a study of blood T cells in healthy people across ages. In the study overall: Using template switching, researchers captured about one barcoded beta molecule for each two T cells.

Around 10 milliliters of peripheral blood were drawn from each donor. For the second PCR, which ran for 7 to 11 cycles, a sample-barcoded 5' primer and a J-beta primer mix were used. TCRdb called the 5' RACE reads again in MiXCR, with one record for every CDR3 protein. The data show 650,000 to 800,000 distinct CDR3 sequences, under 45% seen once. Study observations and caveats: Estimates based on one million T cells were treated as lower bounds. Among T cells, TCR beta diversity per million cells dropped roughly linearly as age rose.

The germline V and J ends were trimmed by 2 bases and 2 bases, with 15 bases remaining between them. Germline CDR1 is DFQATT and CDR2 is SNEGSKA (reference sequence). The CDR3 loop spans 15 amino acids. This clonotype was counted between two and nine times. Its antigen is still unknown. Specimen: blood. This chain links TRBV20-1 with TRBJ2-5; possibly TRBD1 or TRBD2 for D (5 bases each). The clonotype comes from a man between 60 and 75 years old in good health. The CDR3 region is CSARSGRGRQETQYF. CDR3 nucleotides: TGCAGTGCTAGATCCGGACGGGGCAGACAAGAGACCCAGTACTTC.